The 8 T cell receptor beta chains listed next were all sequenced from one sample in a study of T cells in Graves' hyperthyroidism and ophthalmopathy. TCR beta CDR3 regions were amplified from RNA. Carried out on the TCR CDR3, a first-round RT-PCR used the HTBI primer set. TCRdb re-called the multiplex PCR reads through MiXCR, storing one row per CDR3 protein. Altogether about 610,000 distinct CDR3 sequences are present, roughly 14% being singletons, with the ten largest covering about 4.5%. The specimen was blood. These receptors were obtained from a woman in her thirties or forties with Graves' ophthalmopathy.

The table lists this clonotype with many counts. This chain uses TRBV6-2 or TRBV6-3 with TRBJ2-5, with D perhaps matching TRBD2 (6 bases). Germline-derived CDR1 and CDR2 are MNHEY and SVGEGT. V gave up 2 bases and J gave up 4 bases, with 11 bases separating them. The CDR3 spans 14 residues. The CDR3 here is CASSYGGVGETQYF. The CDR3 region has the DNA TGTGCCAGCAGTTACGGCGGGGTCGGAGAGACCCAGTACTTC.

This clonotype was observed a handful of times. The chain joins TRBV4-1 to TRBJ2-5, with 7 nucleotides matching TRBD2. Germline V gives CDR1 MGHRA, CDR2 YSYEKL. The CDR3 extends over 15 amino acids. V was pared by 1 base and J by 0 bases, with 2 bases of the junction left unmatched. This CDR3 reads CASSQGGTNQETQYF. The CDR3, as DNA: TGCGCCAGCAGCCAAGGGGGGACTAACCAAGAGACCCAGTACTTC.

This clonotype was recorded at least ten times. The CDR3 loop reads CASSQASGRNTGELFF. The CDR3 nucleotides are TGTGCCAGCAGCCAAGCTAGCGGTAGGAACACCGGGGAGCTGTTTTTT. The chain is built from TRBV3-1 and TRBJ2-2; 7 bases map to TRBD2. Looked up from germline, CDR1 is LGHDT and CDR2 is YNNKEL (reference sequence). J was trimmed by 1 base and V by 1 base; bases with no gene match: 3. This CDR3 region has 16 residues.

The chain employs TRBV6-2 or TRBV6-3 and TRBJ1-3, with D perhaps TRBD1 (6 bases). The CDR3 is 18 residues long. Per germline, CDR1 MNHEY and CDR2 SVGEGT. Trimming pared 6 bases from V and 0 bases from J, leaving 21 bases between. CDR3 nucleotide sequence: TGTGCCAGCAGCAACGACAGGACGCCCTCCTTCTCTGGAAACACCATATATTTT. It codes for CASSNDRTPSFSGNTIYF.

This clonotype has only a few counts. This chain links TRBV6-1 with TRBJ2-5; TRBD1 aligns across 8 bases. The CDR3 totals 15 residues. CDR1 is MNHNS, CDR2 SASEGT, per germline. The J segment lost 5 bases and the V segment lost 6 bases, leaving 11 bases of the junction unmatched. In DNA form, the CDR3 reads TGTGCCAGCAGCTCTGACAGGGGTTCGGAGGAGACCCAGTACTTC. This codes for CASSSDRGSEETQYF.

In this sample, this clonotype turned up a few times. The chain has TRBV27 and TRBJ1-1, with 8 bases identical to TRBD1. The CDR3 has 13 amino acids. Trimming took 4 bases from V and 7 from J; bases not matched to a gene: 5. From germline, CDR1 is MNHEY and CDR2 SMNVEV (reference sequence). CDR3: CASSYRGQGEAFF. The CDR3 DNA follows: TGTGCCAGCAGTTACCGAGGACAGGGTGAAGCTTTCTTT.

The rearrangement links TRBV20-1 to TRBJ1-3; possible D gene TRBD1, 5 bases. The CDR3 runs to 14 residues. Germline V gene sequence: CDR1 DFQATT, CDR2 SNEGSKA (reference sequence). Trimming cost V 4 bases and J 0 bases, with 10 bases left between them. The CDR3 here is CSATGLDSGNTIYF. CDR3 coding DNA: TGCAGTGCTACGGGACTGGACTCTGGAAACACCATATATTTT.

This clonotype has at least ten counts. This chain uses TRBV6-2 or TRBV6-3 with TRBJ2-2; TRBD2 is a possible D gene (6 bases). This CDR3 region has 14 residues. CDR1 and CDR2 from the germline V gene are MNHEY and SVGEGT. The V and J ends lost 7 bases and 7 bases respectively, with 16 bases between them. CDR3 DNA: TGTGCCAGCACCCGCCGGGGGAACTACGGGGAGCTGTTTTTT. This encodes CASTRRGNYGELFF.